These 23 T cell receptor beta chains were all obtained from the same sample, sequenced in a study of OX40 agonist ivuxolimab in advanced cancers. Sequencing used immunoSEQ multiplex PCR; TCRdb keeps in-frame clones, though not all of them. The sample shows fewer than 65,000 clones, 70% to 90% of them seen only once. The source was CD4+ or CD8+ T cells sorted from blood, collected in a trial of the OX40 agonist ivuxolimab. Receptors originate from an adult with an advanced solid tumor such as melanoma, head and neck, liver or kidney cancer.

This chain connects TRBV7-2 to TRBJ1-3; weak D call: TRBD1 (5 bases). From germline, CDR1 is SGHTA and CDR2 FQGNSA. The CDR3 spans 14 residues. Trimming removed 5 bases from V and 8 bases from J, with 16 bases in between. This CDR3 reads CASSPQGLGDTIYF. The CDR3 DNA reads as TGTGCCAGCAGCCCTCAGGGTCTGGGGGACACCATATATTTT.

The chain couples TRBV29-1 to TRBJ2-7; 7 nucleotides line up with TRBD2. The CDR3 spans 13 residues. V gave up 4 bases and J gave up 1 base; unmatched junction bases: 4. CDR1 and CDR2 from the germline V gene are SQVTM and ANQGSEA. CDR3 DNA: TGCAGCGTTGCAGCTAGCGGTTCCTACGAGCAGTACTTC. Its translation: CSVAASGSYEQYF.

This clone was picked up one time. The V call is TRBV28, the J call TRBJ1-2; 7 nucleotides line up with TRBD1. V lost 6 bases, J lost 1 base, and 8 bases stayed unmatched. Germline loops: CDR1 MDHEN, CDR2 SYDVKM. The length of the CDR3 is 15 residues. As DNA, the CDR3 is TGTGCCAGCAGCCCCCGGGACAGAGTTAACTATGGCTACACCTTC. This translates into CASSPRDRVNYGYTF.

The gene calls are TRBV5-1 and TRBJ2-3, with 12 bases identical to TRBD2. Germline CDR1 SGHRS, CDR2 YFSETQ. The junction had 3 bases not matched to a gene; V was cut back by 2 bases and J by 2 bases. This CDR3 contains 16 residues. DNA of the CDR3: TGCGCCAGCAGCTTAGGACTAGCGGGAAACACAGATACGCAGTATTTT. Protein: CASSLGLAGNTDTQYF.

The J gene is TRBJ2-5, the V gene TRBV2; 9 positions match TRBD1. Germline V gene data show CDR1 as SNHLY and CDR2 as FYNNEI. This CDR3 region has 14 residues. The J segment lost 0 bases and the V segment lost 8 bases, leaving 4 bases of the junction unmatched. CDR3: CASPGQGDQETQYF. The CDR3 bases are TGTGCCAGCCCGGGACAGGGAGACCAAGAGACCCAGTACTTC. The whole variable domain, filled in from reference TRBV2 and TRBJ2-5, reads EPEVTQTPSHQVTQMGQEVILRCVPISNHLYFYWYRQILGQKVEFLVSFYNNEISEKSEIFDDQFSVERPDGSNFTLKIRSTKLEDSAMYFCASPGQGDQETQYFGPGTRLLVL.

This chain joins TRBV10-1 and TRBJ2-3; D is unclear. With 3 bases removed from V and 4 bases from J, the gap between germline ends came to 5 bases. Germline V gene data show CDR1 as WNHNN and CDR2 as SYGVQD (reference sequence). CDR3 length: 12 amino acids. The CDR3 DNA reads TGCGCCAGCAGTGATGGCCCAGATACGCAGTATTTT. Protein: CASSDGPDTQYF.

The chain joins TRBV15 to TRBJ1-4; D unresolved. The CDR3 runs to 17 residues. Germline lookup yields CDR1 LNHNV and CDR2 YYDKDF (reference sequence). The V end lost 0 bases, the J end lost 3 bases, and 14 bases lay between the germline ends. CDR3 nucleotide sequence: TGTGCCACCAGCAGAGATCCGAGGGTTTCGGCTAATGAAAAACTGTTTTTT. It encodes CATSRDPRVSANEKLFF.

The chain links TRBV6-5 to TRBJ2-4, with a tentative D call TRBD2 (5 bases). This CDR3 comprises 15 residues. The germline gives CDR1 MNHEY, CDR2 SVGAGI. V dropped 4 bases and J dropped 0 bases, with 10 bases sitting between them. The CDR3, as DNA: TGTGCCAGCAGTTCCCTTGCGGGAGCCAAAAACATTCAGTACTTC. Translation gives CASSSLAGAKNIQYF.

The rearrangement uses TRBV2 and TRBJ1-1; D is uncertain. This CDR3 has 13 amino acids. Germline V gene data show CDR1 as SNHLY and CDR2 as FYNNEI. The V end was cut by 7 bases, the J end by 1 base, with 10 bases between. CDR3: CASTRVENTEAFF. DNA of the CDR3: TGTGCCAGCACGAGGGTAGAGAACACTGAAGCTTTCTTT.

About this clone: A junction end diverges from the germline sequence, so it may reflect a read error. The chain recombines TRBV7-7 with TRBJ2-1; D might be TRBD2 (6 bases). Germline CDR1 is SSHAT and CDR2 is FNYEAQ (reference sequence). This CDR3 is built from 15 residues. CDR3 bases: TGTGCTAGCAGCCCTGGGTCTAGCGTATACAATGAGCAGTTCTTC. Its translation: CASSPGSSVYNEQFF. The variable domain in full, completed from reference TRBV7-7 and TRBJ2-1, reads GAGVSQSPRYKVTKRGQDVTLRCDPISSHATLYWYQQALGQGPEFLTYFNYEAQPDKSGLPSDRFSAERPEGSISTLTIQRTEQRDSAMYRCASSPGSSVYNEQFFGPGTRLTVL.

The J gene is TRBJ1-2, the V gene TRBV11-3, with a tentative D call TRBD1 (5 bases). With 1 base removed from V and 2 bases from J, the gap between germline ends came to 5 bases. Germline-derived CDR1 and CDR2 are SGHNT and YENEEA. The CDR3 is made up of 13 amino acids. The CDR3 nucleotides read TGTGCCAGCAGCTTAGGACAGAACTATGGCTACACCTTC. This gives the protein CASSLGQNYGYTF. Full variable domain (rest looked up from reference TRBV11-3 and TRBJ1-2): EAGVVQSPRYKIIEKKQPVAFWCNPISGHNTLYWYLQNLGQGPELLIRYENEEAVDDSQLPKDRFSAERLKGVDSTLKIQPAELGDSAVYLCASSLGQNYGYTFGSGTRLTVV.

J is TRBJ2-1 and V is TRBV7-3; a possible D gene is TRBD1 (5 bases). CDR3 length: 14 amino acids. V dropped 5 bases and J dropped 7 bases, with 15 bases sitting between them. Germline CDR1 SGHTA, CDR2 FQGTGA. CDR3 sequence reads: CASSPEPGLNEQFF. As DNA, the CDR3 is TGTGCCAGCAGCCCCGAGCCAGGGTTAAATGAGCAGTTCTTC.

This chain uses TRBV19 with TRBJ2-3, with 10 bases that match TRBD2. The CDR3 runs to 14 residues. Germline V lookup: CDR1 LNHDA, CDR2 SQIVND (reference sequence). Losses at the gene ends were 10 bases for V and 5 bases for J; bases not matched to a gene: 9. CDR3 protein: CATRSSGSRDTQYF. In nucleotides, the CDR3 is TGTGCCACACGCTCTAGCGGGAGTCGAGATACGCAGTATTTT.

V usage is TRBV27 and J usage is TRBJ2-2; TRBD2 might be the D (5 bases). Trimming pared 6 bases from V and 0 bases from J, leaving 11 bases between. The CDR3 has 15 residues. Germline assignment: CDR1 MNHEY and CDR2 SMNVEV (reference sequence). CDR3 coding DNA: TGTGCCAGCAGCGCGGGCATGACGAACACCGGGGAGCTGTTTTTT. It is translated as CASSAGMTNTGELFF.

The V gene is TRBV9, the J gene TRBJ2-7; D is tentatively TRBD1 or TRBD2 (7 bases each). The CDR3 is 14 residues long. V lost 4 bases, J lost 6 bases, and 17 bases lay in between. Looked up from germline, CDR1 is SGDLS and CDR2 is YYNGEE. The CDR3 DNA follows: TGTGCCAGCAGCATCAGGGAGGGGGCCGGCGAGCAGTACTTC. Its protein product is CASSIREGAGEQYF.

This clone has just a few counts. This sequence joins TRBV18 and TRBJ2-5, with D uncertain. The V end was cut by 5 bases, the J end by 5 bases, with 9 bases between. The CDR3 consists of 12 residues. The germline V gene has CDR1 KGHSH and CDR2 LQKENI. CDR3 protein: CASSSKGETQYF. In nucleotides, the CDR3 is TGTGCCAGCTCATCAAAAGGGGAGACCCAGTACTTC.

The chain couples TRBV5-1 to TRBJ2-3; no reliable D call. Deletions cut 0 bases from V and 2 bases from J, with 7 bases between. The germline gives CDR1 SGHRS, CDR2 YFSETQ. The CDR3 extends over 14 amino acids. The CDR3 loop reads CASSLGIFTDTQYF. The CDR3 nucleotides are TGCGCCAGCAGCTTGGGGATTTTCACAGATACGCAGTATTTT.

The gene calls are TRBV15 and TRBJ2-1, with 7 positions matching TRBD1. V was clipped by 2 bases and J by 4 bases; unmatched bases: 2. The CDR3 spans 14 residues. Germline CDR1 and CDR2: LNHNV and YYDKDF (reference sequence). The CDR3 protein is CATSRQGVYNEQFF. DNA of the CDR3: TGTGCCACCAGCAGACAGGGGGTTTACAATGAGCAGTTCTTC.

This clone was seen a handful of times. This chain joins TRBV19 and TRBJ2-5; 11 positions match TRBD1. The CDR3 extends over 15 amino acids. Germline V CDR1 and CDR2: LNHDA, SQIVND (reference sequence). The V and J ends lost 4 bases and 4 bases, in that order; junction bases with no gene match: 5. This CDR3 is CASSTPGQGGETQYF. Written as DNA, the CDR3 is TGTGCCAGTAGTACGCCGGGACAGGGGGGAGAGACCCAGTACTTC.

The rearrangement joins TRBV5-1 to TRBJ1-5; D unclear. Germline CDR1 reads SGHRS; CDR2 reads YFSETQ. CDR3 length: 14 residues. V was cut by 0 bases and J by 5 bases, with 9 bases left in between. The CDR3 is CASSLAGRDQPQHF. CDR3 in DNA: TGCGCCAGCAGCTTGGCCGGGCGGGATCAGCCCCAGCATTTT.

The rearrangement uses TRBV6-6 and TRBJ2-7; 14 bases map to TRBD2. The junction had 5 bases not matched to a gene; V was cut back by 6 bases and J by 1 base. The CDR3 runs to 16 residues. Germline V lookup: CDR1 MNHNY, CDR2 SVGAGI (reference sequence). This CDR3 is CASRGLAGEASYEQYF. The CDR3 nucleotides are TGTGCCAGCAGGGGACTAGCGGGAGAGGCTTCCTACGAGCAGTACTTC.

The chain has TRBV15 and TRBJ2-1; D tentatively fits TRBD1 or TRBD2 (5 bases each). This CDR3 comprises 15 residues. Per germline, CDR1 LNHNV and CDR2 YYDKDF (reference sequence). Trimming took off 0 bases at V and 8 bases at J, with 14 bases between the two ends. CDR3 bases: TGTGCCACCAGCAGAGAAACCCCCGGGACGGATGAGCAGTTCTTC. This translates into CATSRETPGTDEQFF. Drawing the rest from reference TRBV15 and TRBJ2-1, the complete variable domain is DAMVIQNPRYQVTQFGKPVTLSCSQTLNHNVMYWYQQKSSQAPKLLFHYYDKDFNNEADTPDNFQSRRPNTSFCFLDIRSPGLGDTAMYLCATSRETPGTDEQFFGPGTRLTVL.

The chain has TRBV10-2 and TRBJ2-7, with TRBD2 as a possible D gene (6 bases). V was pared by 7 bases and J by 5 bases, with 18 bases between. CDR3 length: 14 residues. The germline V gene has CDR1 WSHSY and CDR2 SAAADI. CDR3 in DNA: TGCGCCAGCACTGCTGGCGGGAATTTAGACGAGCAGTACTTC. Amino acid sequence: CASTAGGNLDEQYF.